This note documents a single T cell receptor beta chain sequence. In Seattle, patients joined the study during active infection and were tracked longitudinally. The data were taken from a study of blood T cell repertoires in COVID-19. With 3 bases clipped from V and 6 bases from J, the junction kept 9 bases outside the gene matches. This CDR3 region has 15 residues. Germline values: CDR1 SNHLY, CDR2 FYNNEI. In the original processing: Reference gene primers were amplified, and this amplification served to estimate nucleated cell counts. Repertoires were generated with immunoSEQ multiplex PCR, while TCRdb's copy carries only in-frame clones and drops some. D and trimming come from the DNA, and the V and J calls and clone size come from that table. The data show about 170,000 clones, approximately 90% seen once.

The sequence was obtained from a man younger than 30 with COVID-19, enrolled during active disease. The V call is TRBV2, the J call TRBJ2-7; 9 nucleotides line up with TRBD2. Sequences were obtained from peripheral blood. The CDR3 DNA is TGTGCCAGCAGTGATCGATTAGCGGGAGTTCGCGAGCAGTACTTC. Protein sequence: CASSDRLAGVREQYF.